This T cell receptor (beta chain) was captured by sequencing in a study of T cells in Graves' hyperthyroidism and ophthalmopathy. CDR1 SGHTS and CDR2 YDEGEE come from the germline V gene. The V and J ends lost 4 bases and 4 bases, in that order; junction bases with no gene match: 6. The CDR3 sequence is 15 residues long. From RNA transcripts, TCR beta CDR3 regions were amplified. First-round RT-PCR of the TCR CDR3 relied on the HTBI primer set. MiXCR was run by TCRdb on the multiplex PCR reads, yielding one entry per CDR3 protein. The sample holds about 640,000 distinct CDR3 sequences, less than 25% seen once. General study results and limits: The majority of expanded thyroid clonotypes above 0.001 also appeared in blood.

PBMCs were obtained from approximately 10 ml fresh peripheral blood. On this clonotype itself: As yet, its antigen is unknown.

The TCR was taken from a man younger than 40 with Graves' ophthalmopathy. The V and J genes are TRBV5-8 and TRBJ2-5; the match to TRBD2 covers 11 bases. The sequenced sample was blood. The CDR3 bases are TGTGCCAGCAGCCTTAGCGGGAGGGCCAGAGAGACCCAGTACTTC. Translated, it gives CASSLSGRARETQYF.